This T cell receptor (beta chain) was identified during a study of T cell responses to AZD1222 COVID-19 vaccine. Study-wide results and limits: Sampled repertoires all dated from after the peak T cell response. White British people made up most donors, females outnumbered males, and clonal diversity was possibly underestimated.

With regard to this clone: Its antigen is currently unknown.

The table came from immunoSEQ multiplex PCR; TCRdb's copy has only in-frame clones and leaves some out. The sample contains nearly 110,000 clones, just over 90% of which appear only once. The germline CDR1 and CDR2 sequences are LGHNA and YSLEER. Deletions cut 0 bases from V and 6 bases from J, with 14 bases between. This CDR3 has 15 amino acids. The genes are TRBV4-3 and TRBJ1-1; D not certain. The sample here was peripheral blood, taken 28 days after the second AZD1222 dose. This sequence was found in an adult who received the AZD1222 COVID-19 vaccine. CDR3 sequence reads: CASSQDLQWAAEAFF. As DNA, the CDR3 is TGCGCCAGCAGCCAAGACCTTCAGTGGGCGGCTGAAGCTTTCTTT.